Below are 11 T cell receptor beta chains sequenced from a single sample in a study of blood T cell repertoires in COVID-19. TCRdb's copy holds only in-frame clones and misses some; the assay was immunoSEQ multiplex PCR. Of 330,000 or so clones listed, about 88% were seen once; the top ten hold 2.5% to 3%. Source material: PBMCs or T cells enriched from blood (not recorded which). The source of these receptors is a woman in her 30s who had recovered from COVID-19.

The V call is TRBV18, the J call TRBJ1-2; 9 nucleotides align to TRBD1. After removal of 6 bases from V and 8 bases from J, the junction contained 10 bases not matched to a gene. The CDR3 consists of 14 residues. Germline V gives CDR1 KGHSH, CDR2 LQKENI. For the CDR3, the DNA is TGTGCCAGCTCGGACCGACAGGGGGATCGGGGCTACACCTTC. This gives the protein CASSDRQGDRGYTF.

The table lists this clone with a few counts. The gene calls are TRBV4-2 and TRBJ1-6, with 7 bases that match TRBD1. CDR1 is LGHNA, CDR2 YNFKEQ, per germline. The V gene end was trimmed by 0 bases and the J gene end by 5 bases; junction bases not matched to a gene: 4. The CDR3 covers 16 residues. CDR3 in DNA: TGTGCCAGCAGCCAAGATCCCGGGACAGATAATTCACCCCTCCACTTT. Encoded protein: CASSQDPGTDNSPLHF.

The chain combines TRBV2 with TRBJ2-7; 7 bases fit TRBD1. Germline V gives CDR1 SNHLY, CDR2 FYNNEI. V dropped 6 bases and J dropped 0; count of bases not matched to a gene: 11. The CDR3 totals 16 residues. The CDR3 loop is CASRGDRQGSSYEQYF. CDR3 bases: TGTGCCAGCAGGGGGGACCGACAGGGAAGCTCCTACGAGCAGTACTTC.

The chain couples TRBV28 to TRBJ1-5; D call uncertain. The V end was cut by 6 bases, the J end by 5 bases, with 17 bases between. Germline lookup yields CDR1 MDHEN and CDR2 SYDVKM. CDR3 size: 15 residues. As DNA, the CDR3 is TGTGCCAGCAGCCCCGGACGGGGTTGGGATCAGCCCCAGCATTTT. Translation gives CASSPGRGWDQPQHF.

This clone showed up just a few times. The rearrangement uses TRBV4-1 and TRBJ2-7; a weak D match, TRBD1 (7 bases). V was pared by 0 bases and J by 3 bases, with 18 bases between. CDR1 is MGHRA, CDR2 YSYEKL, per germline. The CDR3 consists of 17 residues. The CDR3: CASSQDAQEGQFYEQYF. CDR3 bases: TGCGCCAGCAGCCAAGATGCTCAGGAGGGACAGTTCTACGAGCAGTACTTC.

The chain carries TRBV7-2 and TRBJ2-3, with a possible D match to TRBD2 (6 bases). Germline CDR1 SGHTA, CDR2 FQGNSA. The CDR3 runs 13 residues. The germline V and J ends were trimmed by 1 base and 4 bases, with 6 bases remaining between them. CDR3 amino acids: CASSLGGADTQYF. In DNA form, the CDR3 reads TGTGCCAGCAGCTTAGGGGGGGCAGATACGCAGTATTTT.

Here the CDR3 DNA reads TGCGCCAGCAGCAAGGGACTAGCGGGAGGGCCTCGGGCGGGAGAGACCCAGTACTTC. Encoded protein: CASSKGLAGGPRAGETQYF. This sequence joins TRBV5-1 and TRBJ2-5; 16 bases agree with TRBD2. Trimming cost V 4 bases and J 4 bases; bases outside gene matches: 13. Germline CDR1 reads SGHRS; CDR2 reads YFSETQ. The CDR3 loop spans 19 amino acids.

The chain uses TRBV28 and TRBJ2-3; possible D gene TRBD2, 6 bases. Germline V gene data show CDR1 as MDHEN and CDR2 as SYDVKM. CDR3 length: 14 residues. V gave up 5 bases and J gave up 2 bases, with 11 bases separating them. This CDR3 is CASSNRDFTDTQYF. CDR3 nucleotide sequence: TGTGCCAGCAGTAACCGGGACTTCACAGATACGCAGTATTTT.

The chain joins TRBV7-6 to TRBJ2-5; D might be TRBD2 (5 bases). Trimming stripped 5 bases from V and 2 bases from J, with 12 bases between. The CDR3 loop spans 14 amino acids. CDR1 is SGHVS, CDR2 FNYEAQ, per germline. The CDR3 DNA sequence: TGTGCCAGCAGCCCCGTGGGCGGGCAAGAGACCCAGTACTTC. It is translated as CASSPVGGQETQYF.

V usage is TRBV5-6 and J usage is TRBJ2-7; maybe TRBD1 (6 bases). This CDR3 contains 16 residues. Trimming removed 1 base at V and 1 base at J, with 15 bases between. CDR1 SGHDT and CDR2 YYEEEE come from the germline V gene. The CDR3 here is CASSLSNTGPSYEQYF. Written as DNA, the CDR3 is TGTGCCAGCAGCTTGTCGAATACAGGGCCTTCCTACGAGCAGTACTTC.

This clone was observed a few times. The genes are TRBV27 and TRBJ2-3; D is undetermined. The CDR3 has 13 residues. V was shortened by 7 bases and J by 7 bases, with 15 bases between the two germline ends. Germline V gene data show CDR1 as MNHEY and CDR2 as SMNVEV (reference sequence). The CDR3 DNA reads TGTGCCAGCAAGTCTAGAAATCGATATACGCAGTATTTT. It is translated as CASKSRNRYTQYF.